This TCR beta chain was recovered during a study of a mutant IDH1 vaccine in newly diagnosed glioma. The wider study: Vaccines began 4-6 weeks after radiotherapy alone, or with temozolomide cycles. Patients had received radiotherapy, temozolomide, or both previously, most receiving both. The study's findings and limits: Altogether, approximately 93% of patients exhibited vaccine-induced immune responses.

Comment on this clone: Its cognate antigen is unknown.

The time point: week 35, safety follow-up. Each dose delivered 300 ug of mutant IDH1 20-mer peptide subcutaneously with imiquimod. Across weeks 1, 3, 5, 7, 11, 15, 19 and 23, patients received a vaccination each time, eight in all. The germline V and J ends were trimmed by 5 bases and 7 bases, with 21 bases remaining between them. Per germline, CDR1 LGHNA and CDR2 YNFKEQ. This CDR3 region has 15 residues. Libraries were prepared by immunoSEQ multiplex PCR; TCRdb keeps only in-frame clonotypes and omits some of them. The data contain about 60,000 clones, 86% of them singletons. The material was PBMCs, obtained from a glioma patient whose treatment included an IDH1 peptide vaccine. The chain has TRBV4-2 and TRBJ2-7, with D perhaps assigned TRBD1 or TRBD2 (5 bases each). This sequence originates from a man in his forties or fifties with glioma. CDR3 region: CASSLAEGREGEQYF. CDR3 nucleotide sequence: TGTGCCAGCAGCTTAGCAGAGGGCAGAGAGGGGGAGCAGTACTTC.